This record covers a single TCR beta chain. The antigen is unknown. The data were obtained in a study of T cell responses to AZD1222 COVID-19 vaccine. General study points: Vaccine-related CD4 TCRs covered spike, predominating at 160-218 and 743-854.

Only in-frame clones appear in the TCRdb table, and some are missing; sequencing was by immunoSEQ multiplex PCR. Of some 130,000 clones listed, just under 95% were seen once; the top ten hold 1% to 1.3%. Germline V gene lookup returns CDR1 SGHRS and CDR2 YFSETQ. CDR3 size: 14 residues. Trimming removed 0 bases from V and 4 bases from J, with 10 bases in between. This sequence was found in an adult who received the AZD1222 COVID-19 vaccine. Sequencing used peripheral blood, obtained 28 days after the second AZD1222 dose. The gene calls are TRBV5-1 and TRBJ1-2, with D possibly matching TRBD1 (5 bases). The CDR3 reads CASSLGGAGYGYTF. The CDR3 DNA reads as TGCGCCAGCAGCTTGGGGGGCGCCGGCTATGGCTACACCTTC.